A single sample is the source of the 20 T cell receptor beta chains below, sequenced in a study of blood T cell repertoires in COVID-19. The data were produced by immunoSEQ multiplex PCR, yet TCRdb's version contains in-frame clones alone and is incomplete. The table has over 90,000 clones, roughly four fifths seen once. The source material was peripheral blood. All receptors derive from a man aged 40-49 years with active or convalescent COVID-19.

The CDR3 here is CASSPTGIEQFF. The CDR3 DNA sequence: TGTGCCAGCTCACCAACAGGGATTGAGCAGTTCTTC. The gene calls are TRBV18 and TRBJ2-1; D perhaps matches TRBD1 (6 bases). The V gene lost 2 bases and the J gene lost 9 bases, with 8 bases spanning the gap. The CDR3 has 12 amino acids. Germline V CDR1 and CDR2: KGHSH, LQKENI.

The J gene is TRBJ2-2, the V gene TRBV3-1 (or the pseudogene TRBV3-2), with TRBD1 matching over 8 bases. The CDR3 runs 15 residues. Germline V gene data show CDR1 as LGHDT and CDR2 as YNNKEL (reference sequence). J lost 5 bases, V lost 6 bases, and 8 bases had no gene match. The CDR3 DNA follows: TGTGCCAGCAGGATCTCAGGGGGCAGGACCGGGGAGCTGTTTTTT. This codes for CASRISGGRTGELFF.

The chain combines TRBV27 with TRBJ1-4, with D maybe TRBD1 (5 bases). Per germline, CDR1 MNHEY and CDR2 SMNVEV (reference sequence). The CDR3 length is 15 residues. V was shortened by 2 bases and J by 1 base, with 8 bases between the two germline ends. CDR3 amino acids: CASSLQGRTNEKLFF. In nucleotides, the CDR3 is TGTGCCAGCAGTTTACAGGGAAGAACTAATGAAAAACTGTTTTTT.

The chain combines TRBV30 with TRBJ1-1, with 9 bases fitting TRBD1. Trimming removed 4 bases from V and 4 bases from J; junction bases left unmatched: 4. This CDR3 has 13 amino acids. Germline V gene sequence: CDR1 GTSNPN, CDR2 SVGIG (reference sequence). The CDR3 DNA sequence: TGTGCCTGGAAATTACAGGGGGCCACTGAAGCTTTCTTT. Its protein product is CAWKLQGATEAFF.

The gene calls are TRBV29-1 and TRBJ1-2; no definite D call. Germline V gives CDR1 SQVTM, CDR2 ANQGSEA. The V end was cut by 0 bases, the J end by 10 bases, with 24 bases between. This CDR3 is built from 16 residues. CDR3 nucleotides: TGCAGCGTTGAAGAAATTCTAATGAGCGACCAACCCCTCTACACCTTC. It encodes CSVEEILMSDQPLYTF.

This sequence joins TRBV5-1 and TRBJ2-1; 7 positions agree with TRBD1. The CDR3 has 14 residues. Germline CDR1 SGHRS, CDR2 YFSETQ. J gave up 4 bases and V 0 bases, and 1 base lay outside the gene matches. CDR3: CASSLGTGYNEQFF. CDR3 coding DNA: TGCGCCAGCAGCTTGGGGACAGGATACAATGAGCAGTTCTTC.

The chain recombines TRBV6-2 or TRBV6-3 with TRBJ2-5, with 8 positions matching TRBD2. CDR3 length: 14 amino acids. Germline lookup yields CDR1 MNHEY and CDR2 SVGEGT. Losses at the gene ends were 4 bases for V and 3 bases for J; bases not matched to a gene: 4. The CDR3 reads CASSSRAGEETQYF. The CDR3, as DNA: TGTGCCAGCAGTTCCCGAGCGGGGGAAGAGACCCAGTACTTC.

This chain joins TRBV2 and TRBJ1-2; D is perhaps TRBD1 (5 bases). The CDR3 loop spans 11 amino acids. The germline V gene encodes CDR1 SNHLY and CDR2 FYNNEI. Deletions cut 3 bases from V and 8 bases from J, with 7 bases between. The CDR3 DNA is TGTGCCAGCAGTGACTGGACAGGCTACACCTTC. Protein sequence: CASSDWTGYTF.

The genes are TRBV4-3 and TRBJ2-7, with D maybe TRBD2 (6 bases). Germline V CDR1 and CDR2: LGHNA, YSLEER. The CDR3 loop spans 15 amino acids. Trimming shortened V by 0 bases and J by 4 bases, and 13 bases separated the two germline ends. DNA for the CDR3: TGCGCCAGCAGCCAAGAAGGTGGGGGGTCTTACGAGCAGTACTTC. This translates into CASSQEGGGSYEQYF.

The genes are TRBV5-1 and TRBJ2-2; 9 bases align to TRBD1. The CDR3 has 15 residues. In germline, CDR1 is SGHRS, CDR2 YFSETQ. V trimming: 4 bases; J trimming: 5 bases; junction bases outside the gene matches: 6. This chain's CDR3 is CASSPTGGGTGELFF. As DNA, the CDR3 is TGCGCCAGCAGCCCTACAGGGGGCGGGACCGGGGAGCTGTTTTTT. Based on the CDR3 plus reference TRBV5-1 and TRBJ2-2, the full variable domain is KAGVTQTPRYLIKTRGQQVTLSCSPISGHRSVSWYQQTPGQGLQFLFEYFSETQRNKGNFPGRFSGRQFSNSRSEMNVSTLELGDSALYLCASSPTGGGTGELFFGEGSRLTVL.

The rearrangement uses TRBV6-2 or TRBV6-3 and TRBJ1-1; D is possibly TRBD1 (6 bases). Trimming stripped 4 bases from V and 1 base from J, with 13 bases between. CDR1 is MNHEY and CDR2 is SVGEGT in the germline V gene. The CDR3 spans 15 residues. For the CDR3, the DNA is TGTGCCAGCAGTTTCAAGTTACAGGGGAACACTGAAGCTTTCTTT. This codes for CASSFKLQGNTEAFF.

The chain recombines TRBV12-5 with TRBJ1-6, with TRBD1 matching over 7 bases. Per the germline V gene, CDR1 is LGHNT and CDR2 is FRNRAP. The V and J ends lost 6 bases and 4 bases, in that order; junction bases with no gene match: 3. This CDR3 is built from 14 residues. The CDR3 nucleotides are TGTGCTAGTGGGGGGACAGAGTATAATTCACCCCTCCACTTT. The encoded protein is CASGGTEYNSPLHF. Based on the CDR3 plus reference TRBV12-5 and TRBJ1-6, the full variable domain is DARVTQTPRHKVTEMGQEVTMRCQPILGHNTVFWYRQTMMQGLELLAYFRNRAPLDDSGMPKDRFSAEMPDATLATLKIQPSEPRDSAVYFCASGGTEYNSPLHFGNGTRLTVT.

This chain connects TRBV19 to TRBJ1-5, with 8 bases aligning to TRBD1. J gave up 0 bases and V 4 bases, and 14 bases lay outside the gene matches. The CDR3 spans 19 residues. Germline CDR1 reads LNHDA; CDR2 reads SQIVND (reference sequence). The CDR3 region has the DNA TGTGCCAGTAGTACAAACCCCGGGACAGGATCATATAGCAATCAGCCCCAGCATTTT. It encodes CASSTNPGTGSYSNQPQHF.

The chain recombines TRBV7-9 with TRBJ1-4; 7 nucleotides match TRBD1. The CDR3 runs 15 residues. Germline CDR1 is SEHNR and CDR2 is FQNEAQ (reference sequence). Losses at the gene ends were 1 base for V and 6 bases for J; bases not matched to a gene: 5. In DNA form, the CDR3 reads TGTGCCAGCAGCTTAGATGTGACAGGGTATGAAAAACTGTTTTTT. Translation: CASSLDVTGYEKLFF.

The CDR3 loop reads CASSQAGPRLAGTDTQYF. CDR3 nucleotides: TGTGCCAGCAGCCAAGCTGGGCCGAGGCTAGCGGGGACGGATACGCAGTATTTT. The J gene is TRBJ2-3, the V gene TRBV3-1 (or the pseudogene TRBV3-2); 9 bases fit TRBD2. Losses at the gene ends were 1 base for V and 6 bases for J; bases not matched to a gene: 14. The CDR3 extends over 18 amino acids. Germline assignment: CDR1 LGHDT and CDR2 YNNKEL (reference sequence).

The chain is built from TRBV15 and TRBJ1-2; D ambiguous. The ends were cut back, 5 bases at V and 8 bases at J, with 12 bases in the middle. The germline V gene encodes CDR1 LNHNV and CDR2 YYDKDF (reference sequence). This CDR3 is 12 amino acids long. The CDR3 bases are TGTGCCACCAGCTCCGAGGAGGGAGGCTACACCTTC. Protein product: CATSSEEGGYTF.

The V gene is TRBV3-1 (or the pseudogene TRBV3-2), the J gene TRBJ2-5, with D possibly being TRBD2 (6 bases). CDR3 length: 14 amino acids. Germline-derived CDR1 and CDR2 are LGHDT and YNNKEL (reference sequence). V lost 0 bases and J lost 4, with 9 bases in between. The CDR3 sequence: CASSQESGGETQYF. CDR3 sequence (DNA): TGTGCCAGCAGCCAAGAGTCCGGGGGAGAGACCCAGTACTTC.

This chain joins TRBV15 and TRBJ2-5, with 12 positions matching TRBD2. The CDR3 is 16 amino acids. V lost 0 bases, J lost 4 bases, and 3 bases stayed unmatched. The germline gives CDR1 LNHNV, CDR2 YYDKDF (reference sequence). The CDR3 sequence: CATSRDLAGGPETQYF. The CDR3 bases are TGTGCCACCAGCAGAGATCTAGCGGGGGGGCCAGAGACCCAGTACTTC.

The chain joins TRBV5-1 to TRBJ1-1; D is unresolved. CDR1 and CDR2 (germline): SGHRS, YFSETQ. With 2 bases removed from V and 6 bases from J, the gap between germline ends came to 23 bases. The CDR3 has 17 residues. Written as DNA, the CDR3 is TGCGCCAGCAGCTTTGCCCCATATGGTGGAGCCCTAGCTGAAGCTTTCTTT. The encoded protein is CASSFAPYGGALAEAFF.

The chain combines TRBV19 with TRBJ2-1, with D tentatively TRBD2 (5 bases). V lost 7 bases and J 8 bases, leaving 18 bases between the germline ends. Germline values: CDR1 LNHDA, CDR2 SQIVND (reference sequence). This CDR3 region has 14 residues. CDR3 protein: CASKRRARWDEQFF. DNA of the CDR3: TGTGCCAGTAAAAGGCGGGCAAGGTGGGATGAGCAGTTCTTC.